These 12 T cell receptor beta chains came from one sample sequenced in a study of shared clonotypes between healthy human individuals. Here immunoSEQ multiplex PCR was the method, and the copy in TCRdb shows in-frame clones only, minus some. The sample records 85,000 to 100,000 clones, under 70% being singletons. Specimen: memory CD8+ T cells sorted from blood. Subset described: CD45RO+ cells pooled with CCR7-negative TemRA cells. The receptor source for this set is a man aged 25 to 45 in good health.

This sequence joins TRBV29-1 and TRBJ2-5; D might be TRBD2 (7 bases). Germline CDR1 reads SQVTM; CDR2 reads ANQGSEA. This CDR3 comprises 13 residues. The germline V and J ends were trimmed by 3 bases and 5 bases, with 13 bases remaining between them. The CDR3 sequence is CSVEGGRMETQYF. DNA for the CDR3: TGCAGCGTTGAGGGGGGGCGCATGGAGACCCAGTACTTC.

This clone was observed a handful of times. The rearrangement joins TRBV10-1 to TRBJ2-2; no reliable D call. Germline assignment: CDR1 WNHNN and CDR2 SYGVQD (reference sequence). Between the trimmed V and J ends, which lost 2 bases and 6 bases, there was a span of 13 bases. The CDR3 runs to 15 residues. CDR3 coding DNA: TGCGCCAGCAGTGAGCGCCAGGTCGATGCCGGGGAGCTGTTTTTT. Translating it yields CASSERQVDAGELFF.

The table lists this clone with a few counts. This chain connects TRBV5-1 to TRBJ1-2; 9 bases match TRBD1. V gave up 0 bases and J gave up 4 bases; unmatched junction bases: 4. CDR3 length: 15 amino acids. CDR1 SGHRS and CDR2 YFSETQ come from the germline V gene. CDR3 in DNA: TGCGCCAGCAGCTTGGTGGGGACAGGGTTCTATGGCTACACCTTC. Protein product: CASSLVGTGFYGYTF.

This clone was counted between two and nine times. The chain links TRBV29-1 to TRBJ2-1; D gene unclear. CDR1 SQVTM and CDR2 ANQGSEA come from the germline V gene. The germline V and J ends were trimmed by 1 base and 0 bases, with 7 bases remaining between them. The CDR3 has 14 amino acids. CDR3 sequence: CSVEGAGSYNEQFF. In nucleotides, the CDR3 is TGCAGCGTTGAAGGGGCCGGCTCCTACAATGAGCAGTTCTTC.

This clone was observed a handful of times. Other DNA variants within this sample encode the same CDR3. This chain connects TRBV7-9 to TRBJ2-1; D is ambiguous. Germline V CDR1 and CDR2: SEHNR, FQNEAQ (reference sequence). V was trimmed by 4 bases and J by 0 bases, leaving 10 bases between them. The CDR3 is 15 residues long. The CDR3 nucleotides read TGTGCCAGCAGCTCCCGGTTGGACTCCTACAATGAGCAGTTCTTC. Residues: CASSSRLDSYNEQFF.

The count of this clone is one. V is TRBV5-1 and J is TRBJ2-3; maybe TRBD2 (5 bases). Trimming pared 0 bases from V and 6 bases from J, leaving 8 bases between. The CDR3 spans 13 residues. Germline CDR1 reads SGHRS; CDR2 reads YFSETQ. CDR3 nucleotide sequence: TGCGCCAGCAGCTTGGCCATAGCGGATACGCAGTATTTT. It yields the protein CASSLAIADTQYF.

The V call is TRBV4-2, the J call TRBJ2-6; TRBD1 might be the D (5 bases). V lost 2 bases and J 1 base, leaving 6 bases between the germline ends. This CDR3 spans 15 amino acids. Germline loops: CDR1 LGHNA, CDR2 YNFKEQ. For the CDR3, the DNA is TGTGCCAGCAGCCAAAGGGGATCTGGGGCCAACGTCCTGACTTTC. This gives the protein CASSQRGSGANVLTF.

The chain joins TRBV28 to TRBJ2-3, with D possibly being TRBD1 (5 bases). The V gene's germline CDR1 is MDHEN and CDR2 SYDVKM. V lost 1 base, J lost 2 bases, and 16 bases lay in between. This CDR3 is 17 amino acids long. The CDR3 sequence: CASSLSGNPPLTDTQYF. The CDR3 DNA is TGTGCCAGCAGTTTATCAGGGAACCCCCCCCTCACAGATACGCAGTATTTT. Full variable domain (remainder filled in from reference TRBV28 and TRBJ2-3): DVKVTQSSRYLVKRTGEKVFLECVQDMDHENMFWYRQDPGLGLRLIYFSYDVKMKEKGDIPEGYSVSREKKERFSLILESASTNQTSMYLCASSLSGNPPLTDTQYFGPGTRLTVL.

This clone was observed a few times. V is TRBV29-1 and J is TRBJ1-2; D possibly corresponds to TRBD1 (6 bases). The CDR3 spans 15 residues. The V and J ends lost 6 bases and 0 bases respectively, with 17 bases between them. Germline V CDR1 and CDR2: SQVTM, ANQGSEA. In DNA form, the CDR3 reads TGCAGCGTCGAACAGGGCGCCAAATCTAACTATGGCTACACCTTC. It is translated as CSVEQGAKSNYGYTF. Supplemented by reference TRBV29-1 and TRBJ1-2, the full variable domain reads SAVISQKPSRDICQRGTSLTIQCQVDSQVTMMFWYRQQPGQSLTLIATANQGSEATYESGFVIDKFPISRPNLTFSTLTVSNMSPEDSSIYLCSVEQGAKSNYGYTFGSGTRLTVV.

As to this clone: This probably arose from a read error, given a far larger clone one base away. This sequence joins TRBV14 and TRBJ2-7; D may be TRBD1 (6 bases). Trimming removed 0 bases at V and 3 bases at J, with 18 bases between. The CDR3 runs to 17 residues. Germline loops: CDR1 SGHDN, CDR2 FVKESK. CDR3 bases: TGTGCCAGCAGCCAAGAACTAGGGGGTTTGGGAATCTACGAGCAGTACTTC. This encodes CASSQELGGLGIYEQYF.

This clone was detected only once. The rearrangement joins TRBV28 to TRBJ2-7, with unresolved D. V gave up 6 bases and J gave up 0 bases, with 6 bases separating them. There are 12 residues in the CDR3. Germline V gives CDR1 MDHEN, CDR2 SYDVKM. CDR3 region: CASRRSSYEQYF. The CDR3 DNA is TGTGCCAGCAGAAGAAGCTCCTACGAGCAGTACTTC.

This chain uses TRBV29-1 with TRBJ1-2, with D uncertain. The CDR3 has 12 residues. Per germline, CDR1 SQVTM and CDR2 ANQGSEA. V shed 5 bases and J shed 5 bases, with 12 bases lying between them. CDR3 DNA sequence: TGCAGCGTTTCTAGGGAAGGGTATGGCTACACCTTC. Its translation is CSVSREGYGYTF.